These 28 T cell receptor beta chains were sequenced from one sample in a study of control samples from healthy donors and cancer patients. Sequencing was performed with immunoSEQ multiplex PCR; in TCRdb, only in-frame clones are kept and a portion is missing. The sample gives about 100,000 clones, about 89% of which show up once; approximately 8.4% is in the top ten. The sequenced material came from blood. These receptor sequences come from a man aged 25 to 45 in good health.

The V and J genes are TRBV10-2 and TRBJ1-6; 7 bases agree with TRBD1. This CDR3 has 15 residues. The V gene's germline CDR1 is WSHSY and CDR2 SAAADI. With V trimmed by 4 bases and J by 8 bases, 8 bases remained unmatched. Here the CDR3 reads CASSGTGVTDSPLHF. CDR3 in DNA: TGCGCCAGCAGTGGCACAGGGGTGACGGATTCACCCCTCCACTTT.

This sequence joins TRBV11-2 and TRBJ2-6; no clear D. Germline V gene data show CDR1 as SGHAT and CDR2 as FQNNGV. V was shortened by 2 bases and J by 0 bases, with 2 bases between the two germline ends. There are 14 residues in the CDR3. The CDR3 sequence is CASSLNSGANVLTF. CDR3 nucleotide sequence: TGTGCCAGCAGCTTAAACTCTGGGGCCAACGTCCTGACTTTC. The complete variable domain, with remaining parts taken from reference TRBV11-2 and TRBJ2-6, reads EAGVAQSPRYKIIEKRQSVAFWCNPISGHATLYWYQQILGQGPKLLIQFQNNGVVDDSQLPKDRFSAERLKGVDSTLKIQPAKLEDSAVYLCASSLNSGANVLTFGAGSRLTVL.

This clone was seen only once. The CDR3: CASSLREGGSPLHF. The CDR3 DNA reads as TGTGCCAGCAGCTTACGGGAGGGAGGTTCACCCCTCCACTTT. V is TRBV7-9 and J is TRBJ1-6, with unresolved D. The CDR3 totals 14 residues. Germline CDR1 reads SEHNR; CDR2 reads FQNEAQ (reference sequence). V shed 2 bases and J shed 9 bases, with 11 bases lying between them.

The chain combines TRBV7-9 with TRBJ1-1; D not certain. The germline V and J ends were trimmed by 1 base and 10 bases, with 10 bases remaining between them. The CDR3 has 12 amino acids. Germline V gene lookup returns CDR1 SEHNR and CDR2 FQNEAQ (reference sequence). CDR3 DNA: TGTGCCAGCAGCTTAGATCTAGCGGTAGCTTTCTTT. It encodes CASSLDLAVAFF.

The DNA of the CDR3 is TGTGCCAGCAGCAGGGGTAACACTGAAGCTTTCTTT. Protein: CASSRGNTEAFF. V is TRBV27 and J is TRBJ1-1; weak D call: TRBD1 (6 bases). V lost 6 bases to trimming and J lost 2 bases, with 7 bases between them. CDR3 size: 12 residues. Germline assignment: CDR1 MNHEY and CDR2 SMNVEV (reference sequence).

This chain uses TRBV6-5 with TRBJ2-7; possibly TRBD1 or TRBD2 for D (5 bases each). V shed 2 bases and J shed 5 bases, with 16 bases lying between them. Germline V gene sequence: CDR1 MNHEY, CDR2 SVGAGI. This CDR3 spans 15 amino acids. The CDR3 nucleotides are TGTGCCAGCAGTTACACGGGGCAGGGTCGCGACGAGCAGTACTTC. This translates into CASSYTGQGRDEQYF.

This clone occurred once. The genes are TRBV6-1 and TRBJ2-5, with no clear D. The CDR3 runs 12 residues. The germline V and J ends were trimmed by 2 bases and 5 bases, with 6 bases remaining between them. Germline CDR1 reads MNHNS; CDR2 reads SASEGT. CDR3 protein: CASSERSETQYF. The CDR3 DNA is TGTGCCAGCAGTGAACGATCGGAGACCCAGTACTTC.

The rearrangement uses TRBV15 and TRBJ1-1, with 7 bases matching TRBD1. The germline CDR1 and CDR2 sequences are LNHNV and YYDKDF (reference sequence). The V and J ends lost 0 bases and 11 bases, in that order; junction bases with no gene match: 9. CDR3 length: 14 amino acids. DNA of the CDR3: TGTGCCACCAGCAGAGAACACAGGGGATTGGGGGCTTTCTTT. Protein: CATSREHRGLGAFF.

This chain connects TRBV28 to TRBJ2-1, with D unresolved. The germline V gene encodes CDR1 MDHEN and CDR2 SYDVKM. With 9 bases removed from V and 6 bases from J, the gap between germline ends came to 9 bases. The CDR3 extends over 11 amino acids. The CDR3 DNA reads TGTGCCAGTTCTTTGATCAATGAGCAGTTCTTC. Protein: CASSLINEQFF.

The chain uses TRBV5-1 and TRBJ2-2, with 7 bases fitting TRBD2. The CDR3 is 16 residues long. CDR1 and CDR2 from the germline V gene are SGHRS and YFSETQ. J lost 1 base, V lost 6 bases, and 9 bases had no gene match. CDR3 residues: CASILGEGMNTGELFF. DNA of the CDR3: TGCGCCAGCATCCTGGGGGAGGGAATGAACACCGGGGAGCTGTTTTTT.

Here the CDR3 reads CASGLTDGQQIPWRTEAFF. The CDR3 nucleotides read TGTGCTAGTGGTTTGACTGACGGACAGCAAATACCCTGGCGGACTGAAGCTTTCTTT. This chain uses TRBV12-5 with TRBJ1-1; perhaps TRBD1 as D (6 bases). Trimming took off 2 bases at V and 5 bases at J, with 27 bases between the two ends. Per germline, CDR1 LGHNT and CDR2 FRNRAP. The CDR3 runs to 19 residues.

This clone was picked up a small number of times. V and J are TRBV7-9 and TRBJ1-3; possibly TRBD1 for D (5 bases). The V gene's germline CDR1 is SEHNR and CDR2 FQNEAQ (reference sequence). Between the trimmed V and J ends, which lost 7 bases and 4 bases, there was a span of 14 bases. The CDR3 contains 14 residues. The CDR3 sequence is CASTLGVPGNTIYF. CDR3 coding DNA: TGTGCCAGCACCCTAGGGGTTCCCGGAAACACCATATATTTT.

This chain links TRBV14 with TRBJ2-1, with a tentative D call TRBD2 (5 bases). In germline, CDR1 is SGHDN, CDR2 FVKESK. Trimming stripped 4 bases from V and 0 bases from J, with 10 bases between. This CDR3 has 15 amino acids. The DNA of the CDR3 is TGTGCCAGCAGCCTTGGAGCGGCCTCCTACAATGAGCAGTTCTTC. It codes for CASSLGAASYNEQFF.

CDR3 in amino acids: CSASKGARDTQYF. CDR3 nucleotide sequence: TGCAGTGCTAGTAAGGGGGCAAGGGATACGCAGTATTTT. The rearrangement joins TRBV20-1 to TRBJ2-3; 7 nucleotides line up with TRBD1. Trimming at V came to 3 bases and at J to 6 bases, leaving 6 bases not matched to a gene. CDR1 is DFQATT, CDR2 SNEGSKA, per germline (reference sequence). The CDR3 sequence is 13 residues long.

V usage is TRBV6-5 and J usage is TRBJ2-7, with D possibly called TRBD1 or TRBD2 (5 bases each). Deletions cut 5 bases from V and 2 bases from J, with 10 bases between. Germline CDR1 is MNHEY and CDR2 is SVGAGI. The CDR3 has 13 amino acids. In DNA, the CDR3 is TGTGCCAGCAGTCCGGGACGGACCTACGAGCAGTACGTC. It codes for CASSPGRTYEQYV.

This chain connects TRBV25-1 to TRBJ2-4; a weak D match, TRBD2 (5 bases). V was cut by 10 bases and J by 15 bases, with 16 bases left in between. This CDR3 is built from 10 residues. CDR1 is MGHDK, CDR2 SYGVNS, per germline. CDR3 residues: CATLPTKWYF. For the CDR3, the DNA is TGTGCCACCCTACCGACTAAGTGGTACTTC.

In DNA, the CDR3 is TGTGCCATCACAGGGGTTGGCAATGAGCAGTTCTTC. Amino acid sequence: CAITGVGNEQFF. The chain couples TRBV24-1 to TRBJ2-1; TRBD1 agrees at 7 bases. CDR3 length equals 12 residues. Germline trimming cut 11 bases from V and 6 bases from J; bases unmatched to any gene: 6. Per germline, CDR1 KGHDR and CDR2 SFDVKD.

The chain uses TRBV28 and TRBJ2-1, with 7 bases fitting TRBD1. The V and J ends lost 6 bases and 8 bases, in that order; junction bases with no gene match: 13. The CDR3 loop spans 15 amino acids. From germline, CDR1 is MDHEN and CDR2 SYDVKM. The CDR3 region has the DNA TGTGCCAGCAGCCCCAGGGGGAGCTTCTTTTATGAGCAGTTCTTC. Encoded protein: CASSPRGSFFYEQFF.

J is TRBJ2-5 and V is TRBV29-1; D possibly uses TRBD1 or TRBD2 (6 bases each). The CDR3 contains 13 residues. Trimming pared 5 bases from V and 4 bases from J, leaving 14 bases between. Germline loops: CDR1 SQVTM, CDR2 ANQGSEA. The CDR3 DNA follows: TGCAGCGTTCTAGCCGGGGGCGGAGAGACCCAGTACTTC. Protein product: CSVLAGGGETQYF.

This chain links TRBV4-3 with TRBJ2-5; 11 bases are shared with TRBD1. J lost 1 base, V lost 5 bases, and 3 bases had no gene match. The CDR3 runs to 15 residues. Germline CDR1 is LGHNA and CDR2 is YSLEER. The CDR3 is CASSFGTGGQETQYF. The CDR3 nucleotides are TGCGCCAGCAGCTTTGGGACAGGGGGCCAAGAGACCCAGTACTTC.

The genes are TRBV7-9 and TRBJ1-4; TRBD1 aligns across 8 bases. Germline values: CDR1 SEHNR, CDR2 FQNEAQ (reference sequence). The CDR3 consists of 13 residues. Trimming at V came to 5 bases and at J to 8 bases, leaving 4 bases not matched to a gene. CDR3 region: CASSGTGSEKLFF. CDR3 bases: TGTGCCAGCAGCGGGACAGGTTCCGAAAAACTGTTTTTT.

This chain's CDR3 is CASSFGGSTEAFF. The CDR3 region has the DNA TGTGCCAGCAGCTTTGGAGGGAGCACTGAAGCTTTCTTT. The V and J genes are TRBV7-2 and TRBJ1-1; D is unresolved. The CDR3 is 13 amino acids. CDR1 is SGHTA, CDR2 FQGNSA, per germline. V was clipped by 3 bases and J by 4 bases, with 9 bases between them.

For the CDR3, the DNA is TGTGCCAGCAGTAAACAGGGTGATACTGAAGCTTTCTTT. It codes for CASSKQGDTEAFF. V gene TRBV27 combines with J gene TRBJ1-1, with D perhaps matching TRBD1 (6 bases). Deletions cut 5 bases from V and 5 bases from J, with 12 bases between. CDR1 and CDR2 from the germline V gene are MNHEY and SMNVEV (reference sequence). The CDR3 is 13 amino acids.

CDR3 sequence (DNA): TGTGCCAGCTCACCACCAGCGACAGGGGCCTACGAGCAGTACTTC. This codes for CASSPPATGAYEQYF. This chain uses TRBV18 with TRBJ2-7, with 8 bases fitting TRBD1. The CDR3 contains 15 residues. Germline V lookup: CDR1 KGHSH, CDR2 LQKENI. Trimming removed 0 bases from V and 2 bases from J; junction bases left unmatched: 3. Together with reference TRBV18 and TRBJ2-7, the CDR3 gives the full variable domain: NAGVMQNPRHLVRRRGQEARLRCSPMKGHSHVYWYRQLPEEGLKFMVYLQKENIIDESGMPKERFSAEFPKEGPSILRIQQVVRGDSAAYFCASSPPATGAYEQYFGPGTRLTVT.

This rearrangement joins TRBV3-1 (or the pseudogene TRBV3-2) to TRBJ2-3, with D perhaps matching TRBD2 (7 bases). This CDR3 comprises 17 residues. V was shortened by 0 bases and J by 3 bases, with 16 bases between the two germline ends. From germline, CDR1 is LGHDT and CDR2 YNNKEL (reference sequence). CDR3 amino acids: CASSQDRRGGKTDTQYF. CDR3 in DNA: TGTGCCAGCAGCCAAGATAGAAGGGGGGGAAAAACAGATACGCAGTATTTT.

The chain uses TRBV12-5 and TRBJ1-2; 8 positions agree with TRBD1. Germline V gene sequence: CDR1 LGHNT, CDR2 FRNRAP. V trimming: 5 bases; J trimming: 7 bases; junction bases outside the gene matches: 12. There are 15 residues in the CDR3. CDR3 nucleotide sequence: TGTGCTAGTGGTCCACCCCAGGACAGGGAGGGTGGCTACACCTTC. Translated: CASGPPQDREGGYTF.

This chain links TRBV7-2 with TRBJ1-5; D is ambiguous. The CDR3 is 12 amino acids. CDR1 and CDR2 from the germline V gene are SGHTA and FQGNSA. Between the trimmed V and J ends, which lost 3 bases and 3 bases, there was a span of 3 bases. The CDR3 bases are TGTGCCAGCAGCTTCCACAATCAGCCCCAGCATTTT. Residues: CASSFHNQPQHF.

The DNA for the CDR3 is TGTGCCACCAGCGGGGGGACAGGATACAATGAGCAGTTCTTC. This translates into CATSGGTGYNEQFF. V and J are TRBV15 and TRBJ2-1, with TRBD1 identical over 8 bases. Germline loops: CDR1 LNHNV, CDR2 YYDKDF (reference sequence). The CDR3 is 14 amino acids. The V gene end was trimmed by 5 bases and the J gene end by 4 bases; junction bases not matched to a gene: 4.